These 32 T cell receptor beta chains were all obtained from the same sample, sequenced in a study of blood T cell repertoires in COVID-19 (dated by TCRdb to about 2020). Library preparation used the immunoSEQ multiplex PCR assay. TCRdb stores this immuneACCESS table with in-frame sequences only. Part of the clones is absent; in the studies checked, under half of the shortfall reflects unresolved V genes, and no reason is known for the rest. The sample includes around 280,000 clones, with around 87% observed a single time. Approximately 1.5% of the sample belongs to the ten largest clones. The sequenced sample was PBMCs or T cells enriched from blood (not recorded which). Receptor source: a woman younger than 30 with acute COVID-19.

CDR3 sequence: CASRFGLNQPQHF. The DNA for the CDR3 is TGTGCCAGCAGGTTTGGCCTCAATCAGCCCCAGCATTTT. The chain uses TRBV28 and TRBJ1-5; D gene uncertain. Germline V gene data show CDR1 as MDHEN and CDR2 as SYDVKM. The CDR3 runs 13 residues. V was shortened by 6 bases and J by 3 bases, with 9 bases between the two germline ends.

The rearrangement links TRBV5-1 to TRBJ2-3, with 14 positions matching TRBD2. V lost 4 bases and J lost 1; bases outside the gene matches: 14. Germline loops: CDR1 SGHRS, CDR2 YFSETQ. This CDR3 spans 20 amino acids. DNA for the CDR3: TGCGCCAGCAGCCGAGTCGGGACTAGCGGGAGAAGGAGTGGCACAGATACGCAGTATTTT. Residues: CASSRVGTSGRRSGTDTQYF.

The DNA for the CDR3 is TGTGCCAGCAGTGAAACCCGCGGAAGACAGGGGCTAAGGGAGACCCAGTACTTC. Protein sequence: CASSETRGRQGLRETQYF. The rearrangement links TRBV25-1 to TRBJ2-5; 8 positions agree with TRBD1. V lost 2 bases, J lost 5 bases, and 16 bases stayed unmatched. The CDR3 consists of 18 residues. CDR1 is MGHDK and CDR2 is SYGVNS in the germline V gene.

The chain carries TRBV2 and TRBJ2-3; TRBD2 aligns across 9 bases. The CDR3 runs 14 residues. The germline CDR1 and CDR2 sequences are SNHLY and FYNNEI. Losses at the gene ends were 9 bases for V and 1 base for J; bases not matched to a gene: 5. The CDR3 spells CARIAGACTDTQYF. The CDR3 DNA sequence: TGTGCCAGAATAGCGGGAGCGTGCACAGATACGCAGTATTTT.

The rearrangement uses TRBV24-1 and TRBJ2-5; TRBD2 matches 12 bases. The ends lost 3 bases at V and 6 bases at J; junction bases unmatched: 4. The V gene's germline CDR1 is KGHDR and CDR2 SFDVKD. The CDR3 loop spans 15 amino acids. The CDR3 DNA sequence: TGTGCCACCAGTGATCCTAGCGGGAGGGCCCAGACCCAGTACTTC. Amino acid sequence: CATSDPSGRAQTQYF.

The chain joins TRBV11-2 to TRBJ2-7; 12 nucleotides align to TRBD2. CDR1 and CDR2 (germline): SGHAT, FQNNGV. The CDR3 covers 15 residues. V shed 1 base, J shed 2 bases, and the junction held 0 bases outside the gene matches. CDR3 loop: CASSLGLAGAYEQYF. The CDR3 DNA reads as TGTGCCAGCAGCTTAGGACTAGCGGGGGCCTACGAGCAGTACTTC. Combining the CDR3 with reference TRBV11-2 and TRBJ2-7 gives the whole variable domain EAGVAQSPRYKIIEKRQSVAFWCNPISGHATLYWYQQILGQGPKLLIQFQNNGVVDDSQLPKDRFSAERLKGVDSTLKIQPAKLEDSAVYLCASSLGLAGAYEQYFGPGTRLTVT.

The V call is TRBV2, the J call TRBJ1-4, with D unresolved. The germline V and J ends were trimmed by 4 bases and 5 bases, with 11 bases remaining between them. The CDR3 length is 14 residues. Germline V gene sequence: CDR1 SNHLY, CDR2 FYNNEI. CDR3 loop: CASSVTGKNEKLFF. CDR3 DNA: TGTGCCAGCAGTGTAACGGGGAAAAATGAAAAACTGTTTTTT.

The chain uses TRBV6-2 or TRBV6-3 and TRBJ2-7; D not certain. The CDR3 is 12 amino acids. Deletions cut 2 bases from V and 2 bases from J, with 4 bases between. The germline V gene encodes CDR1 MNHEY and CDR2 SVGEGT. CDR3 DNA sequence: TGTGCCAGCAGTTACCTTGCCTACGAGCAGTACTTC. Its protein is CASSYLAYEQYF.

This chain connects TRBV7-2 to TRBJ2-2, with D maybe TRBD1 (6 bases). Germline V gene data show CDR1 as SGHTA and CDR2 as FQGNSA. Trimming shortened V by 3 bases and J by 7 bases, and 9 bases separated the two germline ends. The CDR3 totals 13 residues. The DNA of the CDR3 is TGTGCCAGCAGCTTGGGGGCGTACGGGGAGCTGTTTTTT. Its translation is CASSLGAYGELFF.

The chain links TRBV30 to TRBJ2-1, with 15 bases aligning to TRBD2. V shed 1 base and J 7 bases; nucleotides not matched to a gene: 11. The CDR3 is 18 residues long. Germline CDR1 is GTSNPN and CDR2 is SVGIG (reference sequence). The CDR3 loop is CAWSEGLAGGLFMNEQFF. The CDR3 DNA sequence: TGTGCCTGGAGTGAGGGACTAGCGGGAGGTTTATTTATGAATGAGCAGTTCTTC.

The V call is TRBV18, the J call TRBJ2-1; TRBD1 is a possible D gene (7 bases). Germline V gives CDR1 KGHSH, CDR2 LQKENI. The CDR3 extends over 18 amino acids. The V gene lost 8 bases and the J gene lost 0 bases, with 23 bases spanning the gap. Here the CDR3 reads CASTTGPGLRSSYNEQFF. The CDR3 region has the DNA TGTGCCAGCACGACAGGGCCGGGACTTAGAAGCTCCTACAATGAGCAGTTCTTC.

The rearrangement links TRBV3-1 (or the pseudogene TRBV3-2) to TRBJ1-2; D is ambiguous. CDR1 is LGHDT and CDR2 is YNNKEL in the germline V gene (reference sequence). Trimming removed 0 bases at V and 5 bases at J, with 19 bases between. The CDR3 consists of 17 residues. CDR3 sequence: CASSQDREGMSSYGYTF. CDR3 bases: TGTGCCAGCAGCCAAGATCGGGAGGGTATGTCGTCATATGGCTACACCTTC.

The V call is TRBV6-5, the J call TRBJ2-7; TRBD1 matches at 8 bases. From germline, CDR1 is MNHEY and CDR2 SVGAGI. This CDR3 contains 16 residues. V lost 0 bases, J lost 3 bases, and 7 bases stayed unmatched. This CDR3 reads CASSYSRRQGFYEQYF. CDR3 sequence (DNA): TGTGCCAGCAGTTACTCACGAAGACAGGGGTTCTACGAGCAGTACTTC.

The chain joins TRBV7-9 to TRBJ1-5; TRBD1 matches at 7 bases. The germline gives CDR1 SEHNR, CDR2 FQNEAQ (reference sequence). The CDR3 length is 17 residues. Losses at the gene ends were 1 base for V and 3 bases for J; bases not matched to a gene: 9. CDR3 residues: CASSLVGVGQDNQPQHF. For the CDR3, the DNA is TGTGCCAGCAGCTTAGTCGGAGTTGGACAGGACAATCAGCCCCAGCATTTT.

This sequence joins TRBV19 and TRBJ1-5, with a tentative D call TRBD1 (5 bases). The V and J ends lost 0 bases and 5 bases respectively, with 8 bases between them. This CDR3 contains 14 residues. Per the germline V gene, CDR1 is LNHDA and CDR2 is SQIVND (reference sequence). The CDR3 DNA sequence: TGTGCCAGTAGTATAGATGCAGGGTATCAGCCCCAGCATTTT. This codes for CASSIDAGYQPQHF. Combining the CDR3 with reference TRBV19 and TRBJ1-5 gives the whole variable domain DGGITQSPKYLFRKEGQNVTLSCEQNLNHDAMYWYRQDPGQGLRLIYYSQIVNDFQKGDIAEGYSVSREKKESFPLTVTSAQKNPTAFYLCASSIDAGYQPQHFGDGTRLSIL.

The rearrangement uses TRBV24-1 and TRBJ2-1; 10 bases agree with TRBD1. Trimming at V came to 3 bases and at J to 7 bases, leaving 8 bases not matched to a gene. There are 16 residues in the CDR3. Germline lookup yields CDR1 KGHDR and CDR2 SFDVKD. The CDR3 DNA reads as TGTGCCACCAGTGATACGACAGGGGGCGCCCGGAATGAGCAGTTCTTC. Amino acids: CATSDTTGGARNEQFF.

CDR3 coding DNA: TGTGCCAGCAGCCCCTATAGCGGGAGAGCCAAAAACATTCAGTACTTC. Translating it yields CASSPYSGRAKNIQYF. This rearrangement joins TRBV9 to TRBJ2-4; 9 bases fit TRBD2. With 4 bases clipped from V and 0 bases from J, the junction kept 5 bases outside the gene matches. Germline CDR1 and CDR2: SGDLS and YYNGEE. CDR3 length equals 16 residues. Drawing the rest from reference TRBV9 and TRBJ2-4, the complete variable domain is DSGVTQTPKHLITATGQRVTLRCSPRSGDLSVYWYQQSLDQGLQFLIQYYNGEERAKGNILERFSAQQFPDLHSELNLSSLELGDSALYFCASSPYSGRAKNIQYFGAGTRLSVL.

As regards this clone: Different DNA sequences within this sample yield the same CDR3. The rearrangement uses TRBV28 and TRBJ2-1; 11 nucleotides align to TRBD2. The CDR3 length is 14 residues. From germline, CDR1 is MDHEN and CDR2 SYDVKM. The V and J ends lost 6 bases and 6 bases, in that order; junction bases with no gene match: 4. CDR3 amino acids: CASSLAGGPNEQFF. DNA for the CDR3: TGTGCCAGCAGCCTAGCGGGAGGCCCCAATGAGCAGTTCTTC.

The CDR3 loop reads CASSYRQDTEAFF. The DNA of the CDR3 is TGTGCCAGCAGTTATCGACAGGACACTGAAGCTTTCTTT. V usage is TRBV6-5 and J usage is TRBJ1-1; weak D call: TRBD1 (6 bases). The CDR3 totals 13 residues. Trimming cost V 3 bases and J 3 bases, with 8 bases left between them. Germline lookup yields CDR1 MNHEY and CDR2 SVGAGI.

This clone showed up just a few times. The chain employs TRBV6-5 and TRBJ1-2; 9 positions agree with TRBD1. The V segment lost 6 bases and the J segment 7 bases; nucleotides outside the gene matches: 6. CDR3 size: 13 residues. CDR1 MNHEY and CDR2 SVGAGI come from the germline V gene. Here the CDR3 DNA reads TGTGCCAGCAGGCGGGACAGGGAGGGTGGCTACACCTTC. Translated: CASRRDREGGYTF.

This chain connects TRBV27 to TRBJ1-6; TRBD1 agrees at 10 bases. Germline CDR1 and CDR2: MNHEY and SMNVEV (reference sequence). With 6 bases clipped from V and 4 bases from J, the junction kept 3 bases outside the gene matches. The CDR3 totals 15 residues. CDR3 coding DNA: TGTGCCAGCAGGGTGGACAGGGGGTATAATTCACCCCTCCACTTT. Translation: CASRVDRGYNSPLHF.

The chain recombines TRBV7-5 with TRBJ2-1; TRBD2, the table's D call, was not compared with the DNA. TRBV7-5 is described as a pseudogene. There are 15 residues in the CDR3. The CDR3 DNA sequence: TGTGCCAGAAGCTTGTCGGCTAGCGGTATCAATGAGCAGTTCTTC. Translating gives CARSLSASGINEQFF.

The V and J genes are TRBV24-1 and TRBJ2-3; D gene unclear. V gave up 4 bases and J gave up 1 base, with 17 bases separating them. Germline V gene lookup returns CDR1 KGHDR and CDR2 SFDVKD. The CDR3 runs to 17 residues. This CDR3 reads CATSDTLRRNRTDTQYF. In nucleotides, the CDR3 is TGTGCCACCAGTGACACCTTGAGGCGGAATCGCACAGATACGCAGTATTTT.

The chain employs TRBV2 and TRBJ2-3; 7 bases map to TRBD1. The CDR3 covers 18 residues. V lost 6 bases, J lost 0 bases, and 15 bases stayed unmatched. Germline lookup yields CDR1 SNHLY and CDR2 FYNNEI. CDR3 sequence reads: CASRDVPGQSSSTDTQYF. As DNA, the CDR3 is TGTGCCAGCAGAGACGTCCCGGGACAGTCTTCTAGCACAGATACGCAGTATTTT.

This rearrangement joins TRBV2 to TRBJ2-3; D not resolved. The length of the CDR3 is 14 residues. Per germline, CDR1 SNHLY and CDR2 FYNNEI. V lost 7 bases and J 2 bases, leaving 13 bases between the germline ends. The CDR3 is CASTIERFTDTQYF. In nucleotides, the CDR3 is TGTGCCAGCACCATAGAGAGATTCACAGATACGCAGTATTTT.

V and J are TRBV11-2 and TRBJ2-7, with 8 bases lining up with TRBD2. The CDR3 length is 15 residues. Germline V gene data show CDR1 as SGHAT and CDR2 as FQNNGV. J was trimmed by 3 bases and V by 2 bases; bases with no gene match: 6. The CDR3 is CASSLYSGNNYEQYF. CDR3 coding DNA: TGTGCCAGCAGCTTATATAGCGGGAATAACTACGAGCAGTACTTC.

The rearrangement uses TRBV6-5 and TRBJ2-7; 8 bases line up with TRBD2. The CDR3 contains 15 residues. Germline CDR1 is MNHEY and CDR2 is SVGAGI. V lost 6 bases and J lost 4; bases outside the gene matches: 11. CDR3 amino acids: CASSPGGEVRYEQYF. In nucleotides, the CDR3 is TGTGCCAGCAGCCCGGGAGGGGAGGTAAGGTACGAGCAGTACTTC.

V is TRBV6-5 and J is TRBJ1-6, with D perhaps TRBD1 (6 bases). Trimming stripped 2 bases from V and 9 bases from J, with 14 bases between. Per germline, CDR1 MNHEY and CDR2 SVGAGI. The CDR3 consists of 15 residues. CDR3 nucleotides: TGTGCCAGCAGTTACGAGGGGGTAGGGCCTTCACCCCTCCACTTT. Its translation is CASSYEGVGPSPLHF.

This chain connects TRBV5-4 to TRBJ1-3, with no clear D. Germline CDR1 reads SGHNT; CDR2 reads YYREEE (reference sequence). The CDR3 length is 13 residues. V dropped 2 bases and J dropped 2 bases, with 5 bases sitting between them. CDR3 protein: CASSFETGNTIYF. CDR3 coding DNA: TGTGCCAGCAGCTTCGAGACTGGAAACACCATATATTTT.

The rearrangement uses TRBV5-5 and TRBJ2-2; tentative D call: TRBD2 (5 bases). Germline CDR1 reads SGHKS; CDR2 reads YYEKEE (reference sequence). The V gene lost 5 bases and the J gene lost 7 bases, with 9 bases spanning the gap. The CDR3 contains 12 residues. The CDR3 reads CASSQGSGELFF. The CDR3 DNA is TGTGCCAGCAGTCAAGGGAGCGGGGAGCTGTTTTTT.

The V and J genes are TRBV19 and TRBJ1-2; D is perhaps TRBD1 (6 bases). V was pared by 6 bases and J by 2 bases, with 10 bases between. Germline assignment: CDR1 LNHDA and CDR2 SQIVND (reference sequence). The CDR3 length is 13 residues. This chain's CDR3 is CASSVQGNYGYTF. CDR3 in DNA: TGTGCCAGTAGCGTACAGGGAAACTATGGCTACACCTTC.

The chain combines TRBV10-3 with TRBJ2-1, with 13 bases identical to TRBD2. The length of the CDR3 is 15 residues. The V segment lost 7 bases and the J segment 8 bases; nucleotides outside the gene matches: 8. The V gene's germline CDR1 is ENHRY and CDR2 SYGVKD. This chain's CDR3 is CAIKQGTSGVDEQFF. DNA for the CDR3: TGTGCCATCAAACAAGGGACTAGCGGGGTCGATGAGCAGTTCTTC.